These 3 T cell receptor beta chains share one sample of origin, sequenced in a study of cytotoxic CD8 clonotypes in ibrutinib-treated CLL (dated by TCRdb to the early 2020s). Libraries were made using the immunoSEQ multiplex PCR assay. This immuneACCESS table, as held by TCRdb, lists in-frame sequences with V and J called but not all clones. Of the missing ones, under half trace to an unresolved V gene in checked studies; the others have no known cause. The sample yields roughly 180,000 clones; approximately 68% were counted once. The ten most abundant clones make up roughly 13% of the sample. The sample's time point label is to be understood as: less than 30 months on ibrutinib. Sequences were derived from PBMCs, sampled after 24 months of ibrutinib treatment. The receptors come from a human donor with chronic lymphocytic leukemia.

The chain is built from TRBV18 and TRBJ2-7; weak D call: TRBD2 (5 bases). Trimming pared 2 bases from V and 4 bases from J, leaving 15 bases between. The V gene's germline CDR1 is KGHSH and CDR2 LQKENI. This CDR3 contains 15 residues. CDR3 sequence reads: CASSPTASGGYEQYF. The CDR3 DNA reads TGTGCCAGCTCACCAACGGCCTCAGGAGGATACGAGCAGTACTTC.

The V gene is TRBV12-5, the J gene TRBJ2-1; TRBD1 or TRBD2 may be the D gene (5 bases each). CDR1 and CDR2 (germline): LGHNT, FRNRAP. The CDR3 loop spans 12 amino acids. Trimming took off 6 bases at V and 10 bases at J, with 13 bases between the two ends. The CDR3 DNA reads TGTGCTAGTGGCTGGGACGGCGCCGAGCAGTTCTTC. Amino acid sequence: CASGWDGAEQFF. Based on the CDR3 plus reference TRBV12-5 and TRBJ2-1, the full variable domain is DARVTQTPRHKVTEMGQEVTMRCQPILGHNTVFWYRQTMMQGLELLAYFRNRAPLDDSGMPKDRFSAEMPDATLATLKIQPSEPRDSAVYFCASGWDGAEQFFGPGTRLTVL.

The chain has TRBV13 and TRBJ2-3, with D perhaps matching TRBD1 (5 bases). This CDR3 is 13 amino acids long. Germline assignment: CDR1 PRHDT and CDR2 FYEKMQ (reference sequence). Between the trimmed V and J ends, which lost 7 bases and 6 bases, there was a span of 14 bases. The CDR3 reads CASTDAGYDTQYF. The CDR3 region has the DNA TGTGCCAGCACCGATGCAGGGTACGATACGCAGTATTTT.